This entry lists 24 T cell receptor beta chains sequenced from one sample in a study of shared clonotypes between healthy human individuals (dated by TCRdb to 2018 to 2021). Library preparation was by the immunoSEQ multiplex PCR assay. In its TCRdb copy, this immuneACCESS table keeps in-frame sequences only and misses some clones. Where compared with another copy, unresolved V genes explain less than half of these, and the others have no known cause. This sample is represented by over 2 million clones; just under 95% of them were singletons. Approximately 0.39% of the sample is taken by the ten largest. The sample consisted of naive CD4+ T cells from PBMCs. The intended sense of this specimen's cell subset or site label: CD45RA+ positively selected. The receptors come from a man between 18 and 29 years old in good health. Some clones in this sample may be carry-over from other donors' samples.

The gene calls are TRBV27 and TRBJ2-7; D call uncertain. This CDR3 contains 15 residues. Germline V gene lookup returns CDR1 MNHEY and CDR2 SMNVEV (reference sequence). The V gene lost 3 bases and the J gene lost 3 bases, with 15 bases spanning the gap. DNA of the CDR3: TGTGCCAGCAGTTTGGGGTGGGGTAAGGGCTACGAGCAGTACTTC. This gives the protein CASSLGWGKGYEQYF.

This clone came up once. The chain joins TRBV5-4 to TRBJ2-5; D might be TRBD2 (5 bases). V gave up 0 bases and J gave up 5 bases, with 11 bases separating them. This CDR3 has 14 amino acids. Germline assignment: CDR1 SGHNT and CDR2 YYREEE (reference sequence). CDR3 region: CASSLAGIGETQYF. The CDR3 nucleotides are TGTGCCAGCAGCTTGGCGGGGATCGGTGAGACCCAGTACTTC.

The chain uses TRBV28 and TRBJ2-7; 9 bases map to TRBD2. Germline lookup yields CDR1 MDHEN and CDR2 SYDVKM. Trimming at V came to 11 bases and at J to 0 bases, leaving 11 bases not matched to a gene. The CDR3 totals 15 residues. The CDR3 reads CAHRAGGSGSYEQYF. DNA of the CDR3: TGTGCCCACAGAGCGGGAGGTTCGGGCTCCTACGAGCAGTACTTC. The full variable domain, its missing parts supplied by reference TRBV28 and TRBJ2-7, is DVKVTQSSRYLVKRTGEKVFLECVQDMDHENMFWYRQDPGLGLRLIYFSYDVKMKEKGDIPEGYSVSREKKERFSLILESASTNQTSMYLCAHRAGGSGSYEQYFGPGTRLTVT.

This clone came up a few times. This specimen includes other DNA sequences encoding the same CDR3. V gene TRBV18 combines with J gene TRBJ1-1, with a tentative D call TRBD1 (5 bases). Germline-derived CDR1 and CDR2 are KGHSH and LQKENI. Trimming left V 4 bases short and J 0 bases short, with 6 bases between. CDR3 length equals 13 residues. The CDR3 sequence: CASSLGVNTEAFF. The CDR3 DNA sequence: TGTGCCAGCTCACTGGGGGTGAACACTGAAGCTTTCTTT.

This sequence joins TRBV4-2 and TRBJ1-1; 7 nucleotides match TRBD1. With 1 base clipped from V and 3 bases from J, the junction kept 5 bases outside the gene matches. Germline CDR1 and CDR2: LGHNA and YNFKEQ. The CDR3 is made up of 15 amino acids. CDR3 region: CASSQGAGGYTEAFF. The CDR3 coding sequence is TGTGCCAGCAGCCAAGGCGCAGGGGGGTACACTGAAGCTTTCTTT.

This chain connects TRBV6-6 to TRBJ2-3; 10 bases map to TRBD2. CDR3 length: 14 residues. Trimming at V came to 2 bases and at J to 6 bases, leaving 2 bases not matched to a gene. CDR1 is MNHNY and CDR2 is SVGAGI in the germline V gene (reference sequence). CDR3 DNA: TGTGCCAGCAGTTACGGGACTAGCGCGGATACGCAGTATTTT. Translated: CASSYGTSADTQYF.

V is TRBV28 and J is TRBJ2-3; 13 nucleotides agree with TRBD2. The germline CDR1 and CDR2 sequences are MDHEN and SYDVKM. This CDR3 is 18 amino acids long. Trimming took 3 bases from V and 4 from J; bases not matched to a gene: 10. CDR3: CASSFPRQGLAGSDTQYF. The CDR3 nucleotides are TGTGCCAGCAGTTTTCCTAGGCAGGGACTAGCGGGATCAGATACGCAGTATTTT.

This chain links TRBV6-5 with TRBJ2-7, with 11 positions matching TRBD2. J was trimmed by 5 bases and V by 5 bases; bases with no gene match: 8. Germline CDR1 is MNHEY and CDR2 is SVGAGI. This CDR3 contains 15 residues. The CDR3 DNA sequence: TGTGCCAGCAGTCCCCGACTAGCGGGAACTCACGAGCAGTACTTC. The encoded protein is CASSPRLAGTHEQYF.

The chain's CDR3 is CASSLYPVLNTEAFF. For the CDR3, the DNA is TGTGCCAGCAGCCTGTATCCAGTCCTGAACACTGAAGCTTTCTTT. The chain combines TRBV5-6 with TRBJ1-1; D gene unclear. Germline V lookup: CDR1 SGHDT, CDR2 YYEEEE. There are 15 residues in the CDR3. V gave up 4 bases and J gave up 0 bases, with 13 bases separating them.

Concerning this clone itself: Other DNA sequences of this sample code for an identical CDR3. V and J are TRBV5-1 and TRBJ1-1, with D unclear. V was shortened by 1 base and J by 4 bases, with 11 bases between the two germline ends. Per germline, CDR1 SGHRS and CDR2 YFSETQ. The CDR3 is 14 amino acids. CDR3 sequence: CASSLSAGGTEAFF. In DNA, the CDR3 is TGCGCCAGCAGCTTGTCAGCTGGAGGCACTGAAGCTTTCTTT.

As to this clone: The sample has other DNA sequences that encode this CDR3 too. CDR3 sequence (DNA): TGCGCCAGCAGCTTGGCACGGGGGAACACTGAAGCTTTCTTT. Its translation is CASSLARGNTEAFF. The chain recombines TRBV5-1 with TRBJ1-1, with D unresolved. This CDR3 spans 14 amino acids. Per germline, CDR1 SGHRS and CDR2 YFSETQ. V was shortened by 0 bases and J by 1 base, with 7 bases between the two germline ends.

The J gene is TRBJ2-1, the V gene TRBV7-3; D not resolved. Trimming removed 6 bases from V and 9 bases from J, with 24 bases in between. The CDR3 spans 16 residues. Germline V lookup: CDR1 SGHTA, CDR2 FQGTGA. The CDR3 DNA reads as TGTGCCAGCAGTTCGAAGGTAGGCCAGGCCGCTGGTGAGCAGTTCTTC. The encoded protein is CASSSKVGQAAGEQFF.

The chain uses TRBV11-2 and TRBJ2-5; 9 bases align to TRBD2. The DNA end is a closer match to TRBJ2-7, so the J assignment may be wrong. The germline V gene has CDR1 SGHAT and CDR2 FQNNGV. The CDR3 is made up of 15 amino acids. The CDR3 is CASSLRAGGPYEQYF. The CDR3 DNA follows: TGTGCCAGCAGCTTAAGGGCGGGAGGGCCCTACGAGCAGTACTTC.

The CDR3 here is CASSPGGRTEGEQYF. In DNA, the CDR3 is TGTGCCAGCAGTCCCGGTGGTCGGACGGAGGGGGAGCAGTACTTC. V usage is TRBV9 and J usage is TRBJ2-7, with D tentatively TRBD2 (6 bases). The germline gives CDR1 SGDLS, CDR2 YYNGEE. The ends were cut back, 5 bases at V and 7 bases at J, with 22 bases in the middle. The CDR3 has 15 amino acids.

This sequence joins TRBV7-8 and TRBJ2-7; D gene uncertain. This CDR3 spans 17 amino acids. Trimming took 5 bases from V and 7 from J, leaving 27 bases between them. From germline, CDR1 is SGHVS and CDR2 FQNEAQ. The CDR3: CASSPSFSAPRSGEQYF. As DNA, the CDR3 is TGTGCCAGCAGCCCCAGTTTCAGCGCCCCTCGGAGTGGAGAGCAGTACTTC.

The chain recombines TRBV5-1 with TRBJ2-2; 10 bases line up with TRBD2. CDR1 is SGHRS and CDR2 is YFSETQ in the germline V gene. After removal of 5 bases from V and 7 bases from J, the junction contained 5 bases not matched to a gene. CDR3 length equals 14 residues. CDR3 nucleotides: TGCGCCAGCAGACCGAGACTAGCGGGCGGGGAGCTGTTTTTT. Its translation: CASRPRLAGGELFF.

The chain carries TRBV11-3 and TRBJ2-5; the D is unclear. The CDR3 runs to 12 residues. Between the trimmed V and J ends, which lost 5 bases and 5 bases, there was a span of 9 bases. Germline CDR1 and CDR2: SGHNT and YENEEA. CDR3 bases: TGTGCCAGCAGCACGTTGGGGGAGACCCAGTACTTC. It yields the protein CASSTLGETQYF.

CDR3 nucleotides: TGTGCCAGCAGGACAGGGCCCGTGGCCAAAAACATTCAGTACTTC. Translating gives CASRTGPVAKNIQYF. The V and J genes are TRBV6-1 and TRBJ2-4; 7 bases are shared with TRBD1. After removal of 6 bases from V and 1 base from J, the junction contained 6 bases not matched to a gene. Germline V gives CDR1 MNHNS, CDR2 SASEGT. The CDR3 has 15 amino acids.

V and J are TRBV10-1 and TRBJ2-7; unclear D gene. Germline V lookup: CDR1 WNHNN, CDR2 SYGVQD (reference sequence). Trimming removed 3 bases from V and 0 bases from J, with 12 bases in between. The CDR3 length is 15 residues. The CDR3 DNA sequence: TGCGCCAGCAGTGAAGGCCCACCTCCCTCCTACGAGCAGTACTTC. Protein sequence: CASSEGPPPSYEQYF.

The chain is built from TRBV19 and TRBJ2-5; D may be TRBD2 (6 bases). V was shortened by 3 bases and J by 1 base, with 12 bases between the two germline ends. This CDR3 spans 15 amino acids. CDR1 is LNHDA and CDR2 is SQIVND in the germline V gene (reference sequence). The CDR3 loop is CASSMGGLGQETQYF. For the CDR3, the DNA is TGTGCCAGTAGTATGGGGGGTTTGGGCCAAGAGACCCAGTACTTC.

Note on this clone: This same CDR3 is encoded by further DNA sequences in the sample. V usage is TRBV9 and J usage is TRBJ2-1; 7 bases fit TRBD2. With V trimmed by 5 bases and J by 2 bases, 4 bases remained unmatched. This CDR3 is 14 amino acids long. Germline CDR1 SGDLS, CDR2 YYNGEE. The CDR3 DNA follows: TGTGCCAGCAGTCTTGCGGGAGCCTACAATGAGCAGTTCTTC. Translation gives CASSLAGAYNEQFF.

Comments on this clone: The junction shows a germline mismatch at one end, possibly a read error. This chain joins TRBV7-2 and TRBJ1-4; the D is unclear. CDR3 length: 13 residues. Germline V lookup: CDR1 SGHTA, CDR2 FQGNSA. DNA for the CDR3: TGTGCCAGCAGTTTAGACAACCATGAAAAACTGTTTTTT. Translation gives CASSLDNHEKLFF.

The rearrangement joins TRBV18 to TRBJ2-1; possible D gene TRBD2, 5 bases. The CDR3 length is 15 residues. The germline V gene has CDR1 KGHSH and CDR2 LQKENI. V gave up 6 bases and J gave up 4 bases, with 16 bases separating them. The DNA for the CDR3 is TGTGCCAGCTCCCTCCTCGGCCAGCGGTACAATGAGCAGTTCTTC. Its translation is CASSLLGQRYNEQFF.

V gene TRBV25-1 combines with J gene TRBJ1-1; the D gene is possibly TRBD1 (5 bases). V was cut by 6 bases and J by 5 bases, with 13 bases left in between. CDR1 is MGHDK, CDR2 SYGVNS, per germline. The CDR3 consists of 13 residues. CDR3 DNA: TGTGCCAGCAGCCATCTGGGGGGGACTGAAGCTTTCTTT. It encodes CASSHLGGTEAFF.